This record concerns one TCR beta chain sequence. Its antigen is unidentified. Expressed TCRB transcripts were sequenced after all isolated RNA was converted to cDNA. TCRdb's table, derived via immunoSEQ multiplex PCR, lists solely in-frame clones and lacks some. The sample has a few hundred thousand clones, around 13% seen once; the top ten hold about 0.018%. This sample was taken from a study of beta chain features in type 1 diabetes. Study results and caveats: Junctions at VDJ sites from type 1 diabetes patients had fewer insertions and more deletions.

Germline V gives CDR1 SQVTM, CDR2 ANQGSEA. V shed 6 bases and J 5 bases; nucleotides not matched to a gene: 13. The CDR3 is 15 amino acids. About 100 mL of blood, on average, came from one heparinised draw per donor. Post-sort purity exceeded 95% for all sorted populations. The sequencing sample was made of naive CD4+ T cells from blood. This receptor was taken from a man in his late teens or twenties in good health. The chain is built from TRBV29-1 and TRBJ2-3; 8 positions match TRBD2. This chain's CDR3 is CSVGAPGGAIDTQYF. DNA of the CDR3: TGCAGCGTGGGAGCCCCCGGGGGGGCTATAGATACGCAGTATTTT.